These 10 T cell receptor beta chains came from one sample sequenced in a study of post-analysis software for immune sequencing data. Findings and caveats of the study: Patients carried roughly 5 TRBV segments more frequently than controls did, and TRBV5-6, TRBV5-1 and TRBV20-1 were among them.

Unique molecular identifiers were built into the TCR beta cDNA libraries. TCRdb re-derived calls from the PCR reads in MiXCR, one entry per CDR3 protein. Of 650,000 to 900,000 distinct CDR3 sequences in the sample, roughly 46% were seen once. No antigens are known for them. Sequenced: blood. Source of these receptors: a girl between 10 and 17 years old with multiple sclerosis.

In this sample, this clonotype turned up a few times. This chain uses TRBV12-3 or TRBV12-4 with TRBJ2-7, with D unclear. The V and J ends lost 5 bases and 2 bases respectively, with 10 bases between them. The CDR3 has 13 residues. CDR3 coding DNA: TGTGCCAGCAGTCACTACCCCACCTACGAGCAGTACTTC. It encodes CASSHYPTYEQYF.

CDR3 sequence: CSARLITDTQYF. The CDR3 nucleotides are TGCAGTGCCCGACTAATCACAGATACGCAGTATTTT. J is TRBJ2-3 and V is TRBV20-1; D is possibly TRBD2 (5 bases). Germline-derived CDR1 and CDR2 are DFQATT and SNEGSKA (reference sequence). Trimming shortened V by 6 bases and J by 2 bases, and 9 bases separated the two germline ends. This CDR3 contains 12 residues.

The chain carries TRBV14 and TRBJ2-5; perhaps TRBD2 as D (6 bases). This CDR3 is built from 15 residues. CDR1 and CDR2 (germline): SGHDN, FVKESK. Trimming removed 4 bases from V and 5 bases from J, with 17 bases in between. The CDR3 region is CASSLGRTLQETQYF. The CDR3 nucleotides are TGTGCCAGCAGCCTTGGGAGGACTCTTCAGGAGACCCAGTACTTC.

The DNA for the CDR3 is TGTGCCAGCAGTTTAAGGGTGAGCTCCTACAATGAGCAGTTCTTC. Protein: CASSLRVSSYNEQFF. The genes are TRBV27 and TRBJ2-1, with D uncertain. This CDR3 comprises 15 residues. Trimming pared 2 bases from V and 0 bases from J, leaving 8 bases between. Germline lookup yields CDR1 MNHEY and CDR2 SMNVEV (reference sequence).

V is TRBV12-3 or TRBV12-4 and J is TRBJ2-7, with 11 bases aligning to TRBD1. CDR3 size: 13 residues. The ends lost 3 bases at V and 6 bases at J; junction bases unmatched: 1. The DNA for the CDR3 is TGTGCCAGCAGTTTTGGGACAGGGGGCGAGCAGTACTTC. Translated, it gives CASSFGTGGEQYF.

The rearrangement uses TRBV7-9 and TRBJ2-7, with TRBD1 matching 7 bases. Trimming removed 5 bases from V and 0 bases from J; junction bases left unmatched: 7. CDR3 length: 15 residues. Looked up from germline, CDR1 is SEHNR and CDR2 is FQNEAQ (reference sequence). The CDR3 DNA sequence: TGTGCCAGCAGCCCCGAGACAGGGAACTCCTACGAGCAGTACTTC. Residues: CASSPETGNSYEQYF.

This rearrangement joins TRBV6-2 or TRBV6-3 to TRBJ2-1; D might be TRBD2 (6 bases). Trimming shortened V by 5 bases and J by 6 bases, and 23 bases separated the two germline ends. Looked up from germline, CDR1 is MNHEY and CDR2 is SVGEGT. The CDR3 extends over 17 amino acids. CDR3 region: CASSSQEGGEFRNEQFF. The CDR3 DNA follows: TGTGCCAGCAGTAGCCAGGAAGGAGGGGAGTTTCGCAATGAGCAGTTCTTC.

The chain joins TRBV20-1 to TRBJ1-2; no reliable D call. Trimming stripped 5 bases from V and 0 bases from J, with 13 bases between. The germline gives CDR1 DFQATT, CDR2 SNEGSKA (reference sequence). The CDR3 sequence is 14 residues long. The CDR3, as DNA: TGCAGTGCTTTGCCCCCCAGCCCTAACTATGGCTACACCTTC. Translated: CSALPPSPNYGYTF.

The chain joins TRBV5-1 to TRBJ2-7; TRBD2 aligns across 7 bases. Unmatched junction bases numbered 14, after V lost 4 bases and J lost 7 bases. The CDR3 is 15 amino acids. Germline CDR1 is SGHRS and CDR2 is YFSETQ. The CDR3 DNA follows: TGCGCCAGCAGCGCGAACGCGGGAGTGTCGCATGAGCAGTACTTC. This sequence encodes CASSANAGVSHEQYF.

The J gene is TRBJ2-7, the V gene TRBV25-1, with TRBD1 matching 10 bases. The CDR3 sequence is 14 residues long. With V trimmed by 8 bases and J by 0 bases, 4 bases remained unmatched. Germline CDR1 and CDR2: MGHDK and SYGVNS. The CDR3 coding sequence is TGTGCCAGCCAGGGGGACAGGGGCTCCTACGAGCAGTACTTC. It specifies CASQGDRGSYEQYF.